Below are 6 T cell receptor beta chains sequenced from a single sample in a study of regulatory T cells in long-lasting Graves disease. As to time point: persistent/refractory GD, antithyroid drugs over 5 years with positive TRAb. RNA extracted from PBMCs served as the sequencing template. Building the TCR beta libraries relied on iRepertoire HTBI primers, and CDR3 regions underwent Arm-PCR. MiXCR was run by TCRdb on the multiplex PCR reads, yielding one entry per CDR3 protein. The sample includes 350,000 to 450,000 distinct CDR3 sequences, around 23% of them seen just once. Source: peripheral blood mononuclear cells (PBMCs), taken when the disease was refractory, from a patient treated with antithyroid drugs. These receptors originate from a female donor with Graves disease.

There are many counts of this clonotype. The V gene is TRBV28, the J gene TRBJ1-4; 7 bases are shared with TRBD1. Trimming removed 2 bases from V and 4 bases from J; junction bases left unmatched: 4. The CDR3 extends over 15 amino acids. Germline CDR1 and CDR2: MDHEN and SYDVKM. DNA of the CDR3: TGTGCCAGCAGTTTACGCAGGGGGAATAATGAAAAACTGTTTTTT. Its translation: CASSLRRGNNEKLFF.

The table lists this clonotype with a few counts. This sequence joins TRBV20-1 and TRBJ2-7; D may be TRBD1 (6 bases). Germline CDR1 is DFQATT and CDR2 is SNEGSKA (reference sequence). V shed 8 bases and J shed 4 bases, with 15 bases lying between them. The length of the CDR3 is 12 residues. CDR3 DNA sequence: TGCAGTAGTGCGGACAGAGCTTACGAGCAGTACTTC. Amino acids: CSSADRAYEQYF.

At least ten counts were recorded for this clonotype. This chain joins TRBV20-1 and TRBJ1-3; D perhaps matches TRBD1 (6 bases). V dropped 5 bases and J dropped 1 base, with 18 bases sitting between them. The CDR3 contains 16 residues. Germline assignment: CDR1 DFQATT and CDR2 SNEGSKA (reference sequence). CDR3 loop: CSASDRSSASGNTIYF. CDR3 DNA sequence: TGCAGTGCTTCCGACAGGTCCTCAGCATCTGGAAACACCATATATTTT.

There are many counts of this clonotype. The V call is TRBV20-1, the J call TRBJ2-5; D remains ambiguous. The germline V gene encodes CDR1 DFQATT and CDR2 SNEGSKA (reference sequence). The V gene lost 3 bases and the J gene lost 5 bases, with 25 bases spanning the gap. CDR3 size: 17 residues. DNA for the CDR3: TGCAGTGCTAGTAACGCATATCGGCCCCCTTATCAGGAGACCCAGTACTTC. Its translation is CSASNAYRPPYQETQYF.

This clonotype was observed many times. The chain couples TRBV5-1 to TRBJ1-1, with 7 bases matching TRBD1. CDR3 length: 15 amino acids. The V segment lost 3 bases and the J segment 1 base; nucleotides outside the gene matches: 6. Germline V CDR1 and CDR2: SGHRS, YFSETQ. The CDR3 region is CASSSGTAENTEAFF. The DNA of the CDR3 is TGCGCCAGCAGCTCGGGGACAGCAGAGAACACTGAAGCTTTCTTT.

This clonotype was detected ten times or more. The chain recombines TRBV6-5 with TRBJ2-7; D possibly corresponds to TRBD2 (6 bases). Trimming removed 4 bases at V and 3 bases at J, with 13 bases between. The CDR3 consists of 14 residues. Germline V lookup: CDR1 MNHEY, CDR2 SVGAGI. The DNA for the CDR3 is TGTGCCAGCAGTTTCGGGACTCCGATCTACGAGCAGTACTTC. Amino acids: CASSFGTPIYEQYF.